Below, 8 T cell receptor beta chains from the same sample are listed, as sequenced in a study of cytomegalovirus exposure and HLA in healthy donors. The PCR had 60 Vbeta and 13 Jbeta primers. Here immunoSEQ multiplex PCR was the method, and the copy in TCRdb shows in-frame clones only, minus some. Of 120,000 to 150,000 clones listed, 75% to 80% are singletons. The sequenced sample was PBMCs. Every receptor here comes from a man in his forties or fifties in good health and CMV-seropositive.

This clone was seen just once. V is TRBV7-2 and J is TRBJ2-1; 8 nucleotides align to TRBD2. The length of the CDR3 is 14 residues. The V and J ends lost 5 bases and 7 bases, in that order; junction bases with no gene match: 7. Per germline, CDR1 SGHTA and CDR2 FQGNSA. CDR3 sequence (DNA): TGTGCCAGCAGCAATAGCGGGGCTTTTAATGAGCAGTTCTTC. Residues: CASSNSGAFNEQFF.

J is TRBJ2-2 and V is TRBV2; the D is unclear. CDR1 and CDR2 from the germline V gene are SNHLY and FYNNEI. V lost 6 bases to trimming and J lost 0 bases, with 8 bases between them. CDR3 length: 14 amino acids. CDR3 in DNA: TGTGCCAGCAGGGTCGCGACGAACACCGGGGAGCTGTTTTTT. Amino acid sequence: CASRVATNTGELFF. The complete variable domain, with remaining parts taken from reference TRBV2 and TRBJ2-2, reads EPEVTQTPSHQVTQMGQEVILRCVPISNHLYFYWYRQILGQKVEFLVSFYNNEISEKSEIFDDQFSVERPDGSNFTLKIRSTKLEDSAMYFCASRVATNTGELFFGEGSRLTVL.

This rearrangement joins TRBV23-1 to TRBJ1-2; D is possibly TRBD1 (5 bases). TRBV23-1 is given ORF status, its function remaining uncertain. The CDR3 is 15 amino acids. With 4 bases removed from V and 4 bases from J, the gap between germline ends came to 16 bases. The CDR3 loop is CASSPSREGTYGYTF. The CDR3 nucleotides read TGCGCCAGCAGTCCCTCCAGGGAGGGGACCTATGGCTACACCTTC.

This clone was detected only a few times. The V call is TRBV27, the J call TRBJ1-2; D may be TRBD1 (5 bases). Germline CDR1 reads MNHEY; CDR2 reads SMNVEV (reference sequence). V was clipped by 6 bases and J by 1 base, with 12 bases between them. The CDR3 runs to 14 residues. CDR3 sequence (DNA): TGTGCCAGCAGACGGCGGGACGGTAACTATGGCTACACCTTC. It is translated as CASRRRDGNYGYTF.

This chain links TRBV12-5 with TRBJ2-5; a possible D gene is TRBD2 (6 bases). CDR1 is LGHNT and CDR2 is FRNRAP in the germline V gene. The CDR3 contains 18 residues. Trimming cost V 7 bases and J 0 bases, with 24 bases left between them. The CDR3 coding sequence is TGTGCTAGTGACCCGGGAGCCGGGAACGGGTTGGACCAAGAGACCCAGTACTTC. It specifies CASDPGAGNGLDQETQYF.

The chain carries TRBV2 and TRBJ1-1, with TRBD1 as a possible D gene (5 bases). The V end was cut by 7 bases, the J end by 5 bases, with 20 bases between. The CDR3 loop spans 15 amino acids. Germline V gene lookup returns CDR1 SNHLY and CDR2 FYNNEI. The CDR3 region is CASNVPSGRGTEAFF. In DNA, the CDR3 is TGTGCCAGCAACGTCCCCTCGGGGCGGGGTACTGAAGCTTTCTTT.

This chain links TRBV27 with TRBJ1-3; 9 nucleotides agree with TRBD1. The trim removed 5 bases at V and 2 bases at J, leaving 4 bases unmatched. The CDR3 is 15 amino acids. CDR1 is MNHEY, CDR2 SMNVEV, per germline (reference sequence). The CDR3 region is CASSITGGPGNTIYF. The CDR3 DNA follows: TGTGCCAGCAGTATCACAGGGGGCCCTGGAAACACCATATATTTT.

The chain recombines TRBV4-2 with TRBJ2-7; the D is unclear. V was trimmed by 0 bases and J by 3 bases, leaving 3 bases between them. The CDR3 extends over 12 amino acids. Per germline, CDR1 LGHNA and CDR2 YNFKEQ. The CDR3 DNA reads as TGTGCCAGCAGCCAAGAGAGCTACGAGCAGTACTTC. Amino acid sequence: CASSQESYEQYF.